This T cell receptor (beta chain) was observed in a study of blood T cell repertoires in COVID-19. As for the study in general: The analysed material was cDNA or gDNA that came from T cells, B-cell-depleted T cells, or PBMCs.

Only in-frame clones appear in the TCRdb table, and some are missing; sequencing was by immunoSEQ multiplex PCR. The sample holds over 80,000 clones; roughly 90% are singletons and the top ten take about 1.8%. The sequenced material came from peripheral blood. The clonotype comes from a man aged 55-75 years with acute or convalescent COVID-19.

The CDR3 sequence is CASSLYGAPLGEQFF. The CDR3 DNA sequence: TGTGCCAGCAGTTTATATGGGGCCCCCTTGGGTGAGCAGTTCTTC. The chain couples TRBV27 to TRBJ2-1; D possibly corresponds to TRBD1 (5 bases). CDR1 is MNHEY, CDR2 SMNVEV, per germline (reference sequence). The CDR3 consists of 15 residues. V was clipped by 1 base and J by 9 bases, with 16 bases between them.